Below, one T cell receptor beta chain is given with its context. The assay was immunoSEQ multiplex PCR, and TCRdb's table has in-frame clones only and misses some. The sample yields about 72,000 clones, roughly 80% seen once. These data belong to a study of PD-L1 blockade in urothelial cancer. The germline V gene has CDR1 MDHEN and CDR2 SYDVKM. Trimming cost V 5 bases and J 1 base, with 10 bases left between them. This CDR3 contains 14 residues. This chain joins TRBV28 and TRBJ2-3; possible D gene TRBD2, 6 bases. The starting material was PBMCs, obtained around atezolizumab (anti-PD-L1) treatment. The origin of this receptor is a man aged 65 to 85 with urothelial cancer. CDR3 sequence: CASSRAGRTDTQYF. The CDR3, as DNA: TGTGCCAGCAGTCGAGCGGGTCGCACAGATACGCAGTATTTT.